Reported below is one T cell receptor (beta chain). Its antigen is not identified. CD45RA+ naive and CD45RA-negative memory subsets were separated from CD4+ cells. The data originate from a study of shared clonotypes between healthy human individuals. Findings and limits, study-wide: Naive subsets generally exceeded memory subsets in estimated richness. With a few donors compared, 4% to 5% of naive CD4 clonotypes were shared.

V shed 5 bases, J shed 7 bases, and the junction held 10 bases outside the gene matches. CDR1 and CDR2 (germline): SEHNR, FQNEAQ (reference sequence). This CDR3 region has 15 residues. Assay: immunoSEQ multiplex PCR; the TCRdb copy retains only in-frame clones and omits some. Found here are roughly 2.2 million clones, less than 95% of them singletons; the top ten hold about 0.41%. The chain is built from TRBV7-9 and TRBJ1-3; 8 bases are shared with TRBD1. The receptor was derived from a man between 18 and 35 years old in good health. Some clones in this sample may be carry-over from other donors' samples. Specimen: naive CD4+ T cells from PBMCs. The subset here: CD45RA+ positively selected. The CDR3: CASSSRQGRVNTIYF. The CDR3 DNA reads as TGTGCCAGCAGCAGCAGACAGGGGCGGGTGAACACCATATATTTT.